Below are 24 T cell receptor beta chains sequenced from a single sample in a study of T cells after yellow fever vaccination. Using its own MiXCR run on the 5' RACE reads, TCRdb lists one record per CDR3 protein. The repertoire includes nearly 550,000 distinct CDR3 sequences, about a fifth of them detected once, and 13% to 15% sits in the top ten. Sequencing used PBMCs, obtained 15 days after the yellow fever booster vaccination. Receptors were obtained from a young man who received the YFV17D yellow fever vaccine.

In DNA, the CDR3 is TGTGCCAGCAGCTTGGCCGACAGGTTACGCTACGAGCAGTACTTC. The encoded protein is CASSLADRLRYEQYF. The chain recombines TRBV7-2 with TRBJ2-7, with D possibly matching TRBD1 (6 bases). The germline V gene has CDR1 SGHTA and CDR2 FQGNSA. Trimming removed 3 bases at V and 3 bases at J, with 15 bases between. The CDR3 spans 15 residues.

This chain connects TRBV6-5 to TRBJ2-6, with D perhaps TRBD1 (5 bases). The CDR3 runs 16 residues. The germline V gene encodes CDR1 MNHEY and CDR2 SVGAGI. The V gene lost 2 bases and the J gene lost 1 base, with 9 bases spanning the gap. The CDR3 sequence is CASSYGALSGANVLTF. DNA for the CDR3: TGTGCCAGCAGTTACGGGGCCTTATCTGGGGCCAACGTCCTGACTTTC.

The chain uses TRBV12-3 or TRBV12-4 and TRBJ1-4; D is perhaps TRBD1 (5 bases). V was pared by 2 bases and J by 0 bases, with 19 bases between. This CDR3 has 19 amino acids. In DNA, the CDR3 is TGTGCCAGCAGTTTAAGCCCTGTAGGGGCCAGAGCAACTAATGAAAAACTGTTTTTT. Translating gives CASSLSPVGARATNEKLFF.

V and J are TRBV6-6 and TRBJ2-7, with 8 bases matching TRBD2. The CDR3 is made up of 13 amino acids. The V and J ends lost 0 bases and 6 bases, in that order; junction bases with no gene match: 1. The germline V gene has CDR1 MNHNY and CDR2 SVGAGI (reference sequence). CDR3 in DNA: TGTGCCAGCAGTTACTCCGCGGGAGGCGAGCAGTACTTC. Protein sequence: CASSYSAGGEQYF.

The CDR3 DNA is TGTGCCAGCACCTACGCTGGAGGGGACCCCTACGAGCAGTACTTC. Translated, it gives CASTYAGGDPYEQYF. This sequence joins TRBV6-1 and TRBJ2-7; possible D gene TRBD2, 6 bases. This CDR3 spans 15 amino acids. Trimming left V 7 bases short and J 2 bases short, with 18 bases between. From germline, CDR1 is MNHNS and CDR2 SASEGT.

The chain links TRBV6-2 or TRBV6-3 to TRBJ2-7; D not resolved. Germline V gene sequence: CDR1 MNHEY, CDR2 SVGEGT. V was cut by 10 bases and J by 4 bases, with 20 bases left in between. The CDR3 spans 14 residues. CDR3 amino acids: CAKWVGPPNYEQYF. The CDR3 DNA reads as TGTGCCAAATGGGTCGGACCACCCAATTACGAGCAGTACTTC.

This clonotype was seen a handful of times. This rearrangement joins TRBV27 to TRBJ2-3, with unresolved D. The length of the CDR3 is 13 residues. The V and J ends lost 4 bases and 6 bases respectively, with 11 bases between them. Germline V gene lookup returns CDR1 MNHEY and CDR2 SMNVEV (reference sequence). The CDR3 sequence: CASSSPGPDTQYF. CDR3 nucleotide sequence: TGTGCCAGCAGTTCCCCGGGTCCCGATACGCAGTATTTT.

In its sample, this clonotype was seen many times. The chain recombines TRBV20-1 with TRBJ1-3, with D perhaps matching TRBD1 (5 bases). This CDR3 comprises 15 residues. V gave up 6 bases and J gave up 0 bases, with 15 bases separating them. CDR1 and CDR2 (germline): DFQATT, SNEGSKA (reference sequence). The CDR3 DNA reads TGCAGTGCCATCCCCAGGGAGGTCTCTGGAAACACCATATATTTT. Its translation is CSAIPREVSGNTIYF.

This rearrangement joins TRBV29-1 to TRBJ1-2; TRBD1 matches 8 bases. Losses at the gene ends were 4 bases for V and 7 bases for J; bases not matched to a gene: 5. Germline CDR1 reads SQVTM; CDR2 reads ANQGSEA. CDR3 size: 12 residues. CDR3 in amino acids: CSVGDRMGGYTF. The CDR3 DNA follows: TGCAGCGTTGGGGACAGGATGGGTGGCTACACCTTC. Filled out from reference TRBV29-1 and TRBJ1-2, the complete variable domain reads SAVISQKPSRDICQRGTSLTIQCQVDSQVTMMFWYRQQPGQSLTLIATANQGSEATYESGFVIDKFPISRPNLTFSTLTVSNMSPEDSSIYLCSVGDRMGGYTFGSGTRLTVV.

The chain combines TRBV12-5 with TRBJ2-3; D unresolved. V was trimmed by 3 bases and J by 0 bases, leaving 13 bases between them. Germline lookup yields CDR1 LGHNT and CDR2 FRNRAP. The CDR3 sequence is 16 residues long. CDR3 residues: CASGFQAGRSTDTQYF. The CDR3 coding sequence is TGTGCTAGTGGTTTCCAAGCCGGGCGCAGCACAGATACGCAGTATTTT.

J is TRBJ1-1 and V is TRBV7-2; tentative D call: TRBD1 (6 bases). Germline V gene sequence: CDR1 SGHTA, CDR2 FQGNSA. This CDR3 region has 12 residues. V lost 2 bases and J lost 10, with 11 bases in between. The CDR3 coding sequence is TGTGCCAGCAGCTTATGGGCAGGGGTAGCTTTCTTT. Protein sequence: CASSLWAGVAFF.

This clonotype was recorded a few times. J is TRBJ2-3 and V is TRBV20-1; D gene unclear. The V gene's germline CDR1 is DFQATT and CDR2 SNEGSKA (reference sequence). V was cut by 7 bases and J by 1 base, with 9 bases left in between. This CDR3 region has 12 residues. The DNA of the CDR3 is TGCAGTGTCATCGCCCGCACAGATACGCAGTATTTT. Protein product: CSVIARTDTQYF.

The gene calls are TRBV5-1 and TRBJ2-7, with D unclear. CDR1 is SGHRS, CDR2 YFSETQ, per germline. This CDR3 is 14 amino acids long. Trimming left V 7 bases short and J 0 bases short, with 14 bases between. As DNA, the CDR3 is TGCGCCAGCCGGGCGACTGTCAGCTCCTACGAGCAGTACTTC. Translating gives CASRATVSSYEQYF. The full variable domain, completed using reference TRBV5-1 and TRBJ2-7, is KAGVTQTPRYLIKTRGQQVTLSCSPISGHRSVSWYQQTPGQGLQFLFEYFSETQRNKGNFPGRFSGRQFSNSRSEMNVSTLELGDSALYLCASRATVSSYEQYFGPGTRLTVT.

This clonotype was recorded many times. The rearrangement joins TRBV6-2 or TRBV6-3 to TRBJ2-1; perhaps TRBD2 as D (7 bases). V was shortened by 8 bases and J by 7 bases, with 27 bases between the two germline ends. Germline CDR1 MNHEY, CDR2 SVGEGT. CDR3 length: 17 residues. CDR3 amino acids: CASRPRVGGPSRNEQFF. CDR3 in DNA: TGTGCCAGCCGCCCCCGGGTGGGGGGGCCTAGTCGGAATGAGCAGTTCTTC.

This clonotype was seen more than once but under ten times. The chain couples TRBV29-1 to TRBJ1-5; TRBD1 matches at 7 bases. The CDR3 contains 13 residues. Looked up from germline, CDR1 is SQVTM and CDR2 is ANQGSEA. Trimming cost V 8 bases and J 3 bases; bases outside gene matches: 7. CDR3 DNA: TGCAGCTTTCGGGACAGCCTCAATCAGCCCCAGCATTTT. It specifies CSFRDSLNQPQHF.

This clonotype appeared a few times. The V and J genes are TRBV5-4 and TRBJ2-1; weak D call: TRBD2 (5 bases). Germline CDR1 is SGHNT and CDR2 is YYREEE (reference sequence). V shed 0 bases and J shed 3 bases, with 10 bases lying between them. The CDR3 covers 15 residues. CDR3 nucleotide sequence: TGTGCCAGCAGCTTGGCGGGGTCAGGCTACAATGAGCAGTTCTTC. Encoded protein: CASSLAGSGYNEQFF.

The CDR3 nucleotides read TGTGCCAGCAGCTTTTCTTCTCCCTACGAGCAGTACTTC. This codes for CASSFSSPYEQYF. This sequence joins TRBV7-2 and TRBJ2-7; unclear D gene. Germline CDR1 is SGHTA and CDR2 is FQGNSA. Trimming removed 3 bases at V and 2 bases at J, with 8 bases between. The length of the CDR3 is 13 residues.

This sequence joins TRBV4-3 and TRBJ2-7; tentatively, D is TRBD2 (5 bases). The CDR3 consists of 17 residues. The germline CDR1 and CDR2 sequences are LGHNA and YSLEER. V was pared by 0 bases and J by 6 bases, with 21 bases between. The CDR3 coding sequence is TGCGCCAGCAGCCAAGATCCGGTAGGAGGAACTAAGGTCGAGCAGTACTTC. Amino acids: CASSQDPVGGTKVEQYF.

The chain is built from TRBV20-1 and TRBJ2-3; TRBD2 matches 9 bases. Germline-derived CDR1 and CDR2 are DFQATT and SNEGSKA (reference sequence). The CDR3 is made up of 15 amino acids. V shed 5 bases and J 2 bases; nucleotides not matched to a gene: 8. Here the CDR3 reads CSAGRRLAATDTQYF. Here the CDR3 DNA reads TGCAGTGCTGGGCGCCGACTAGCGGCCACAGATACGCAGTATTTT.

The V gene is TRBV7-3, the J gene TRBJ2-2; 14 bases fit TRBD2. This CDR3 is built from 16 residues. With V trimmed by 3 bases and J by 6 bases, 3 bases remained unmatched. Germline-derived CDR1 and CDR2 are SGHTA and FQGTGA. CDR3 region: CASSLGLAGAAGELFF. CDR3 coding DNA: TGTGCCAGCAGCTTGGGACTAGCGGGAGCGGCCGGGGAGCTGTTTTTT.

This clonotype has only a few counts. The rearrangement uses TRBV7-2 and TRBJ2-3; 7 nucleotides agree with TRBD2. The trim removed 3 bases at V and 2 bases at J, leaving 5 bases unmatched. CDR1 SGHTA and CDR2 FQGNSA come from the germline V gene. CDR3 length: 15 amino acids. CDR3 DNA sequence: TGTGCCAGCAGCTTTTCAGCGGGGTACACAGATACGCAGTATTTT. It encodes CASSFSAGYTDTQYF.

The chain uses TRBV29-1 and TRBJ2-5; D tentatively fits TRBD1 or TRBD2 (5 bases each). The length of the CDR3 is 14 residues. V was cut by 5 bases and J by 5 bases, with 18 bases left in between. Per germline, CDR1 SQVTM and CDR2 ANQGSEA. CDR3 coding DNA: TGCAGCGTTCTAACCGGGACGTTGGGCGAGACCCAGTACTTC. It specifies CSVLTGTLGETQYF.

This clonotype showed up many times. The J gene is TRBJ2-5, the V gene TRBV4-2; 7 bases align to TRBD1. Losses at the gene ends were 4 bases for V and 1 base for J; bases not matched to a gene: 3. The CDR3 extends over 14 amino acids. Per germline, CDR1 LGHNA and CDR2 YNFKEQ. The CDR3 region has the DNA TGTGCCAGCAGCCCATGGGACAGCCAAGAGACCCAGTACTTC. It encodes CASSPWDSQETQYF.

The J gene is TRBJ1-3, the V gene TRBV21-1. TRBV21-1 is flagged as a pseudogene. CDR3 length: 16 residues. The CDR3 region is CASGGIVNTDENTIYF. As DNA, the CDR3 is TGTGCCAGCGGCGGAATCGTAAACACGGATGAAAACACCATATATTTT.